The clone carrying this T cell receptor (beta chain) was counted a single time. J was trimmed by 8 bases and V by 4 bases; bases with no gene match: 8. The CDR3 loop spans 14 amino acids. The germline V gene has CDR1 MNHEY and CDR2 SMNVEV (reference sequence). Authors' processing steps: Reference gene primers were amplified, and this amplification served to estimate nucleated cell counts. Produced via immunoSEQ multiplex PCR; TCRdb's table is partial and in-frame only. The V and J calls and the clone size are those of that table, but D and trimming were determined from the DNA. The sample lists some 45,000 clones; roughly 87% were seen once. This record comes from a study of blood T cell repertoires in COVID-19. Study information: Both acute and convalescent COVID-19 samples were obtained from the United States, Italy and Spain. From T cells, B-cell-depleted T cells, or PBMCs came the material, which was cDNA or gDNA.

Sequenced material: peripheral blood. The chain uses TRBV27 and TRBJ1-2; 9 bases map to TRBD1. This clonotype was sampled from a woman aged 60 to 75 with acute or convalescent COVID-19. Written as DNA, the CDR3 is TGTGCCAGCAGTTGGGGACAGGGTATGCAGGGCTACACCTTC. This encodes CASSWGQGMQGYTF.